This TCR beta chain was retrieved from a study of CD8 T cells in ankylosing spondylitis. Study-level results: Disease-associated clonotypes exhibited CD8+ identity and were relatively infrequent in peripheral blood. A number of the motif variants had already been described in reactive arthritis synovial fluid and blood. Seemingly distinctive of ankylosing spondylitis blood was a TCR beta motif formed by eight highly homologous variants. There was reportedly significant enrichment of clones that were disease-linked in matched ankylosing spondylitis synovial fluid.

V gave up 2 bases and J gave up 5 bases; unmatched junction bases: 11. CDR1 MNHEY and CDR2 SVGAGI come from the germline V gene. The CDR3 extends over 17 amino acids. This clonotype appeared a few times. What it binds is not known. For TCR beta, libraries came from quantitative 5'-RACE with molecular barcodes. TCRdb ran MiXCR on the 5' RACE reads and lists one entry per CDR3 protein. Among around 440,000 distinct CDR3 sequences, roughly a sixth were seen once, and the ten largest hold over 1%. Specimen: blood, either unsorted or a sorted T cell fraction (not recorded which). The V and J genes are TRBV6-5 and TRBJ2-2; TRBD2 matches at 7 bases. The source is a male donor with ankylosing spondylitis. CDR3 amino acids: CASSYKVFRRGTGELFF. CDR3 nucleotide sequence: TGTGCCAGCAGTTACAAGGTGTTTCGGCGGGGGACCGGGGAGCTGTTTTTT.